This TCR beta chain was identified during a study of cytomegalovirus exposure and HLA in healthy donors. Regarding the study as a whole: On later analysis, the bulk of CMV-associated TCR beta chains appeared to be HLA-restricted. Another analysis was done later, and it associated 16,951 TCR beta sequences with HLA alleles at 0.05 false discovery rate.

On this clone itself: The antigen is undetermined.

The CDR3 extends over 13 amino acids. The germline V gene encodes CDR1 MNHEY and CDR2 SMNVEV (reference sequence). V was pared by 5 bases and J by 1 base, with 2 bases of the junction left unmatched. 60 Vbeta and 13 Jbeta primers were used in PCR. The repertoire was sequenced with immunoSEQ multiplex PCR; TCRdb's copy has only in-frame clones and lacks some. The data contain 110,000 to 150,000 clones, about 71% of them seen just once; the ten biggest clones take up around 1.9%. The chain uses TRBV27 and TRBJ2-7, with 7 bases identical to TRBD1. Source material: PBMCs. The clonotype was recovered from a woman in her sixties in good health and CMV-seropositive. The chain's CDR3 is CASSTTGSYEQYF. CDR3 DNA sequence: TGTGCCAGCAGTACGACAGGGTCCTACGAGCAGTACTTC.